This T cell receptor beta chain emerged from a study of T cell changes during pregnancy in multiple sclerosis. Using immunoSEQ multiplex PCR, the repertoire was profiled, and TCRdb retains in-frame clones only, with some absent. The sample contains fewer than 20,000 clones, roughly 96% of which appear only once. The sequenced sample was peripheral blood, obtained in the third trimester of pregnancy. The clonotype originates from a female donor with multiple sclerosis, enrolled in a pregnancy study.

CDR3 in DNA: TGTGCCAGCAGCAATAGCGGGAGGACCCACGAGCAGTACTTC. Its protein product is CASSNSGRTHEQYF. The chain combines TRBV9 with TRBJ2-7; 10 nucleotides align to TRBD2. CDR1 is SGDLS, CDR2 YYNGEE, per germline. Trimming at V came to 4 bases and at J to 5 bases, leaving 6 bases not matched to a gene. The CDR3 has 14 residues.